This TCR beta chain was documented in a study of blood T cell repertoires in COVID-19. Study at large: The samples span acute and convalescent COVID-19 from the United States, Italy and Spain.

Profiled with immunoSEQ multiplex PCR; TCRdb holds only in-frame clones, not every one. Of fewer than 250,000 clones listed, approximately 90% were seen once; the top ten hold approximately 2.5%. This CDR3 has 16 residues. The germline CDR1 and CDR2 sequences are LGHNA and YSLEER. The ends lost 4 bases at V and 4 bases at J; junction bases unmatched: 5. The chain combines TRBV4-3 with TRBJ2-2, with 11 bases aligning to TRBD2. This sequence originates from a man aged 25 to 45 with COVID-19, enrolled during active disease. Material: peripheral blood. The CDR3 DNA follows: TGCGCCAGCAGCCGGGGGACTAGCGGTACCACCGGGGAGCTGTTTTTT. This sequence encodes CASSRGTSGTTGELFF.